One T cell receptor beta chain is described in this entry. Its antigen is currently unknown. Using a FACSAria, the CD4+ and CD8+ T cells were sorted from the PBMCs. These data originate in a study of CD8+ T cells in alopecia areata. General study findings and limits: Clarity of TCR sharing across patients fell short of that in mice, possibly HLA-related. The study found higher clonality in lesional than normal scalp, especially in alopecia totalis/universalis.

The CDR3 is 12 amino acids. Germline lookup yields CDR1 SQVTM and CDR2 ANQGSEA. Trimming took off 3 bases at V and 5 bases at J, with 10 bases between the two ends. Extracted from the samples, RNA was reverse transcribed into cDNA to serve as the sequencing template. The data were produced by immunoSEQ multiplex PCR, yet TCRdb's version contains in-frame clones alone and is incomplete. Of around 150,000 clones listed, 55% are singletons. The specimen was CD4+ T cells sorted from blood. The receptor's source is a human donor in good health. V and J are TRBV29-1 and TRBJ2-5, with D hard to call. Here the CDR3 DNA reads TGCAGCGTTGAGTGGTTCGAGGAGACCCAGTACTTC. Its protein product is CSVEWFEETQYF.